This record concerns one T cell receptor (beta chain) sequence. Profiling relied on immunoSEQ multiplex PCR, and the TCRdb table lists in-frame clones only, not all of them. The table lists around 190,000 clones, around four fifths of them singletons. The source of the sample is a study of blood T cell repertoires in COVID-19. The germline gives CDR1 SGHTA, CDR2 FQGTGA. V was clipped by 2 bases and J by 9 bases, with 13 bases between them. The CDR3 extends over 13 amino acids. The specimen was PBMCs or T cells enriched from blood (not recorded which). The chain couples TRBV7-3 to TRBJ1-1; a weak D match, TRBD1 (6 bases). The sequence came from a man aged 35-49 years who had recovered from COVID-19. CDR3 in amino acids: CASSLHDWGQAFF. CDR3 sequence (DNA): TGTGCCAGCAGCTTACATGACTGGGGGCAAGCTTTCTTT.